The rows below give T cell receptor beta chains drawn from one sample of a study of CD8+ T cells in alopecia areata. The method was immunoSEQ multiplex PCR; TCRdb's version includes in-frame clones alone and lacks a portion of them. Of 150,000 to 200,000 clones detected, approximately 61% appear once; the ten largest clones hold over 0.9%. The source was CD4+ T cells sorted from blood, collected at week 24, from a patient treated with tofacitinib. Every receptor here comes from a human donor with alopecia areata. Each CDR3 is given with its conserved first and last residue.

CDR3: CASSLGADIYEQYF; V: TRBV5-6; J: TRBJ2-7
CDR3: CASSPGQGAVVEQYF; V: TRBV18; J: TRBJ2-7
CDR3: CAWSVRGNTEAFF; V: TRBV30; J: TRBJ1-1
CDR3: CASSHGQGTWNEQFF; V: TRBV7-6; J: TRBJ2-1
CDR3: CAWSEREGYTF; V: TRBV30; J: TRBJ1-2
CDR3: CASSPKGGAGGNQPQHF; V: TRBV5-6; J: TRBJ1-5
CDR3: CSARRTILNTEAFF; V: TRBV29-1; J: TRBJ1-1
CDR3: CASSLTHRDAIQYF; V: TRBV11-2; J: TRBJ2-4
CDR3: CASSLGTYTGELFF; V: TRBV5-8; J: TRBJ2-2
CDR3: CASRGLAYEQYF; V: TRBV27; J: TRBJ2-7